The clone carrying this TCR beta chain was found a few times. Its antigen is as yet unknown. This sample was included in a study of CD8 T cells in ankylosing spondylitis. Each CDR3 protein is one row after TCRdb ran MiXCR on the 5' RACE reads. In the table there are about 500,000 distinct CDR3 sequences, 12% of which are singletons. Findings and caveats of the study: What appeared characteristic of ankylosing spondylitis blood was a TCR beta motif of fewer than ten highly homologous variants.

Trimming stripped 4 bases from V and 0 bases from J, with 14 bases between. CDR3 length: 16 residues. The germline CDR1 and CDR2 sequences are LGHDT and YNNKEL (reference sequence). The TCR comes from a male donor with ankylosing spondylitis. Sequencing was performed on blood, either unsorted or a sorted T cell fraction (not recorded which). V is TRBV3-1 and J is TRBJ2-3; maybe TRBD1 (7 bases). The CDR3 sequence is CASSRTQGTSTDTQYF. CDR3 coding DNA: TGTGCCAGCAGCCGAACACAGGGGACTAGCACAGATACGCAGTATTTT.